Following are 30 T cell receptor beta chains from one sample sequenced in a study of cytomegalovirus exposure and HLA in healthy donors. PCR employed 60 Vbeta and 13 Jbeta primers. Profiled with immunoSEQ multiplex PCR; TCRdb holds only in-frame clones, not every one. The top ten clones hold roughly 2% of a sample with about 160,000 clones, approximately 79% of them seen once. The sequenced sample was PBMCs. Every receptor here comes from a human donor in good health.

The V and J genes are TRBV25-1 and TRBJ1-2, with D possibly being TRBD1 (5 bases). CDR3 size: 15 residues. Germline V gene lookup returns CDR1 MGHDK and CDR2 SYGVNS. Trimming stripped 1 base from V and 6 bases from J, with 15 bases between. The CDR3 is CASSEFQSGDHGYTF. The DNA of the CDR3 is TGTGCCAGCAGTGAATTCCAGTCGGGGGACCATGGCTACACCTTC.

This sequence joins TRBV7-9 and TRBJ1-1; D is unresolved. V lost 4 bases and J 4 bases, leaving 4 bases between the germline ends. The CDR3 runs 11 residues. The V gene's germline CDR1 is SEHNR and CDR2 FQNEAQ (reference sequence). CDR3 amino acids: CASSYRTEAFF. CDR3 DNA sequence: TGTGCCAGCAGCTATCGCACTGAAGCTTTCTTT. Based on the CDR3 plus reference TRBV7-9 and TRBJ1-1, the full variable domain is DTGVSQNPRHKITKRGQNVTFRCDPISEHNRLYWYRQTLGQGPEFLTYFQNEAQLEKSRLLSDRFSAERPKGSFSTLEIQRTEQGDSAMYLCASSYRTEAFFGQGTRLTVV.

This chain links TRBV9 with TRBJ2-5; 9 bases are shared with TRBD2. Germline CDR1 reads SGDLS; CDR2 reads YYNGEE. The CDR3 sequence is 16 residues long. V gave up 3 bases and J gave up 5 bases; unmatched junction bases: 11. The CDR3 loop is CASSESERGEGETQYF. CDR3 nucleotide sequence: TGTGCCAGCAGCGAATCAGAGCGGGGGGAAGGGGAGACCCAGTACTTC.

This clone was counted once. DNA for the CDR3: TGTGCCAGCAGCTTTAACGGGGGGCCGACCTACGAGCAGTACTTC. Residues: CASSFNGGPTYEQYF. This rearrangement joins TRBV5-4 to TRBJ2-7; D possibly corresponds to TRBD2 (7 bases). The CDR3 totals 15 residues. V was pared by 2 bases and J by 2 bases, with 14 bases between. CDR1 and CDR2 (germline): SGHNT, YYREEE (reference sequence).

In its sample, this clone was seen a few times. The chain employs TRBV18 and TRBJ1-2, with 7 bases that match TRBD1. V lost 3 bases and J lost 6; bases outside the gene matches: 7. The CDR3 extends over 14 amino acids. The germline CDR1 and CDR2 sequences are KGHSH and LQKENI. CDR3 nucleotide sequence: TGTGCCAGCTCACCCGGGACAGCCTCTAATGGCTACACCTTC. Protein product: CASSPGTASNGYTF. The whole variable domain, filled in from reference TRBV18 and TRBJ1-2, reads NAGVMQNPRHLVRRRGQEARLRCSPMKGHSHVYWYRQLPEEGLKFMVYLQKENIIDESGMPKERFSAEFPKEGPSILRIQQVVRGDSAAYFCASSPGTASNGYTFGSGTRLTVV.

This clone was seen a single time. The V and J genes are TRBV28 and TRBJ1-4; 7 positions agree with TRBD1. J was trimmed by 4 bases and V by 8 bases; bases with no gene match: 16. In germline, CDR1 is MDHEN, CDR2 SYDVKM. CDR3 length: 17 residues. CDR3 bases: TGTGCCAGCCTACCGCGCCCACAGGGGAAACTTAATGAAAAACTGTTTTTT. This codes for CASLPRPQGKLNEKLFF.

J is TRBJ2-7 and V is TRBV18; 11 nucleotides agree with TRBD1. The V segment lost 0 bases and the J segment 1 base; nucleotides outside the gene matches: 2. In germline, CDR1 is KGHSH, CDR2 LQKENI. The CDR3 extends over 16 amino acids. DNA of the CDR3: TGTGCCAGCTCACCACCGGGACAGGGGGTTTCCTACGAGCAGTACTTC. Encoded protein: CASSPPGQGVSYEQYF.

The chain joins TRBV5-1 to TRBJ2-5; TRBD2 agrees at 7 bases. The V gene's germline CDR1 is SGHRS and CDR2 YFSETQ. This CDR3 region has 16 residues. The trim removed 4 bases at V and 4 bases at J, leaving 13 bases unmatched. In nucleotides, the CDR3 is TGCGCCAGCAGCCCGAGGGAGGGAGGGGTTAGAGAGACCCAGTACTTC. The encoded protein is CASSPREGGVRETQYF.

The genes are TRBV15 and TRBJ2-5, with 9 bases fitting TRBD2. Germline CDR1 and CDR2: LNHNV and YYDKDF (reference sequence). CDR3 length: 18 residues. Trimming took 5 bases from V and 4 from J; bases not matched to a gene: 17. CDR3 bases: TGTGCCACCAGCGAACAAAAGGGTTTCGCGGGGGGGCCAGAGACCCAGTACTTC. Its translation is CATSEQKGFAGGPETQYF. Variable domain in full (rest from reference TRBV15 and TRBJ2-5): DAMVIQNPRYQVTQFGKPVTLSCSQTLNHNVMYWYQQKSSQAPKLLFHYYDKDFNNEADTPDNFQSRRPNTSFCFLDIRSPGLGDTAMYLCATSEQKGFAGGPETQYFGPGTRLLVL.

The gene calls are TRBV29-1 and TRBJ1-1; 8 nucleotides align to TRBD1. CDR1 is SQVTM, CDR2 ANQGSEA, per germline. This CDR3 is 15 amino acids long. The V gene end was trimmed by 0 bases and the J gene end by 2 bases; junction bases not matched to a gene: 5. The CDR3 here is CSVEDPDRVNTEAFF. The DNA for the CDR3 is TGCAGCGTTGAAGACCCGGACAGGGTTAACACTGAAGCTTTCTTT.

This chain uses TRBV6-5 with TRBJ2-3; D call uncertain. V lost 4 bases and J 0 bases, leaving 8 bases between the germline ends. Germline assignment: CDR1 MNHEY and CDR2 SVGAGI. The CDR3 extends over 14 amino acids. The CDR3, as DNA: TGTGCCAGCAGTTCGGGTTTTAGCACAGATACGCAGTATTTT. Amino acids: CASSSGFSTDTQYF.

J is TRBJ2-7 and V is TRBV19; possibly TRBD2 for D (5 bases). The CDR3 spans 13 residues. Germline CDR1 reads LNHDA; CDR2 reads SQIVND (reference sequence). V gave up 5 bases and J gave up 4 bases, with 12 bases separating them. This CDR3 is CASSLSGFYEQYF. DNA of the CDR3: TGTGCCAGTAGTTTAAGCGGCTTTTACGAGCAGTACTTC.

The chain combines TRBV19 with TRBJ1-2; TRBD1 agrees at 7 bases. There are 16 residues in the CDR3. Unmatched junction bases numbered 14, after V lost 8 bases and J lost 2 bases. In germline, CDR1 is LNHDA, CDR2 SQIVND (reference sequence). DNA of the CDR3: TGTGCCAGTCAGGGGGTTAGGCAGGAGCTCAACTATGGCTACACCTTC. It codes for CASQGVRQELNYGYTF.

This clone came up a few times. The genes are TRBV19 and TRBJ2-7; 9 positions agree with TRBD1. Germline V CDR1 and CDR2: LNHDA, SQIVND (reference sequence). The CDR3 is 13 amino acids. Trimming at V came to 6 bases and at J to 3 bases, leaving 3 bases not matched to a gene. This chain's CDR3 is CASSKGQGYEQYF. CDR3 coding DNA: TGTGCCAGTAGCAAGGGACAGGGCTACGAGCAGTACTTC.

The table lists this clone with a few counts. The chain joins TRBV10-3 to TRBJ2-7; 8 bases are shared with TRBD1. J lost 0 bases, V lost 7 bases, and 5 bases had no gene match. Per the germline V gene, CDR1 is ENHRY and CDR2 is SYGVKD. The CDR3 runs to 14 residues. CDR3 sequence: CAIIEGQGSYEQYF. In DNA, the CDR3 is TGTGCCATCATTGAAGGACAGGGCTCCTACGAGCAGTACTTC.

The rearrangement uses TRBV6-1 and TRBJ2-7; 7 nucleotides match TRBD1. The germline gives CDR1 MNHNS, CDR2 SASEGT. The length of the CDR3 is 14 residues. V lost 4 bases to trimming and J lost 2 bases; unmatched junction nucleotides: 5. For the CDR3, the DNA is TGTGCCAGCAGTGGCCCGACAGGGCCCTACGAGCAGTACTTC. Its translation is CASSGPTGPYEQYF.

V is TRBV9 and J is TRBJ2-2; maybe TRBD2 (6 bases). Trimming took 3 bases from V and 7 from J, leaving 13 bases between them. The CDR3 contains 14 residues. Looked up from germline, CDR1 is SGDLS and CDR2 is YYNGEE. CDR3 nucleotides: TGTGCCAGCAGCGACGGGACTTCAGACGGGGAGCTGTTTTTT. This translates into CASSDGTSDGELFF.

The genes are TRBV4-1 and TRBJ2-3, with 12 nucleotides matching TRBD2. CDR1 is MGHRA, CDR2 YSYEKL, per germline. The CDR3 spans 16 residues. J was trimmed by 3 bases and V by 1 base; bases with no gene match: 2. The CDR3 coding sequence is TGCGCCAGCAGCCAAGGACTAGCGGGGGCTACAGATACGCAGTATTTT. This sequence encodes CASSQGLAGATDTQYF.

The chain recombines TRBV28 with TRBJ2-1; possibly TRBD1 for D (6 bases). CDR3 length: 14 amino acids. V shed 4 bases and J shed 6 bases, with 13 bases lying between them. From germline, CDR1 is MDHEN and CDR2 SYDVKM. The CDR3 reads CASSSPGVPNEQFF. The CDR3 DNA reads as TGTGCCAGCAGTTCTCCAGGGGTACCCAATGAGCAGTTCTTC.

The chain is built from TRBV11-2 and TRBJ2-2; 9 nucleotides agree with TRBD2. The length of the CDR3 is 15 residues. CDR1 and CDR2 from the germline V gene are SGHAT and FQNNGV. J lost 1 base, V lost 5 bases, and 2 bases had no gene match. The CDR3 here is CASSGLAKNTGELFF. CDR3 DNA: TGTGCCAGCAGCGGACTAGCGAAGAACACCGGGGAGCTGTTTTTT.

The chain recombines TRBV4-3 with TRBJ2-3; 15 bases fit TRBD2. Germline CDR1 and CDR2: LGHNA and YSLEER. The length of the CDR3 is 17 residues. J lost 5 bases, V lost 4 bases, and 7 bases had no gene match. The CDR3 DNA reads TGCGCCAGCAGCCTCCGGACTAGCGGGGGGGCTGGAGATACGCAGTATTTT. Residues: CASSLRTSGGAGDTQYF.

The chain is built from TRBV5-1 and TRBJ2-2; possibly TRBD1 for D (6 bases). Germline CDR1 is SGHRS and CDR2 is YFSETQ. The CDR3 sequence is 15 residues long. Trimming took off 4 bases at V and 7 bases at J, with 17 bases between the two ends. DNA for the CDR3: TGCGCCAGCAGCGAGGCAGGGGCGAGGAACGGGGAGCTGTTTTTT. This translates into CASSEAGARNGELFF.

This clone occurred once. The chain carries TRBV15 and TRBJ2-7; a weak D match, TRBD1 (6 bases). The CDR3 is made up of 13 amino acids. Germline V lookup: CDR1 LNHNV, CDR2 YYDKDF (reference sequence). V was shortened by 5 bases and J by 2 bases, with 10 bases between the two germline ends. The CDR3 spells CATSGRGTYEQYF. The CDR3 coding sequence is TGTGCCACCAGCGGTAGGGGGACCTACGAGCAGTACTTC.

The V gene is TRBV2, the J gene TRBJ1-2; 10 positions match TRBD1. This CDR3 is built from 14 residues. Trimming cost V 6 bases and J 6 bases; bases outside gene matches: 7. Germline assignment: CDR1 SNHLY and CDR2 FYNNEI. This CDR3 reads CASREGQGTDGYTF. The CDR3 DNA reads TGTGCCAGCAGGGAGGGACAGGGGACTGATGGCTACACCTTC.

The V gene is TRBV7-8, the J gene TRBJ2-7; D gene uncertain. This CDR3 region has 16 residues. Germline lookup yields CDR1 SGHVS and CDR2 FQNEAQ. V gave up 5 bases and J gave up 0 bases, with 17 bases separating them. This CDR3 is CASSPNRGVSSYEQYF. DNA of the CDR3: TGTGCCAGCAGCCCTAATCGAGGCGTCAGCTCCTACGAGCAGTACTTC.

The V call is TRBV7-8, the J call TRBJ1-2, with TRBD1 as a possible D gene (5 bases). The V end lost 5 bases, the J end lost 8 bases, and 12 bases lay between the germline ends. Germline lookup yields CDR1 SGHVS and CDR2 FQNEAQ. The CDR3 loop spans 12 amino acids. DNA of the CDR3: TGTGCCAGCAGCCAGCGGGACGGCGGCTACACCTTC. Translated, it gives CASSQRDGGYTF.

The V gene is TRBV5-1, the J gene TRBJ1-5; D may be TRBD1 (6 bases). The CDR3 totals 13 residues. Germline values: CDR1 SGHRS, CDR2 YFSETQ. V was shortened by 4 bases and J by 5 bases, with 10 bases between the two germline ends. CDR3 amino acids: CASSPSGDQPQHF. CDR3 nucleotide sequence: TGCGCCAGCAGCCCCTCAGGGGATCAGCCCCAGCATTTT. The complete variable domain, with remaining parts taken from reference TRBV5-1 and TRBJ1-5, reads KAGVTQTPRYLIKTRGQQVTLSCSPISGHRSVSWYQQTPGQGLQFLFEYFSETQRNKGNFPGRFSGRQFSNSRSEMNVSTLELGDSALYLCASSPSGDQPQHFGDGTRLSIL.

This chain connects TRBV11-2 to TRBJ2-2; maybe TRBD2 (6 bases). V shed 4 bases and J shed 6 bases, with 9 bases lying between them. The germline gives CDR1 SGHAT, CDR2 FQNNGV. This CDR3 contains 13 residues. CDR3 region: CASSSREAGELFF. The CDR3 DNA reads as TGTGCCAGCAGCTCCAGGGAGGCCGGGGAGCTGTTTTTT. The whole variable domain, remainder taken from reference TRBV11-2 and TRBJ2-2, is EAGVAQSPRYKIIEKRQSVAFWCNPISGHATLYWYQQILGQGPKLLIQFQNNGVVDDSQLPKDRFSAERLKGVDSTLKIQPAKLEDSAVYLCASSSREAGELFFGEGSRLTVL.

The rearrangement links TRBV4-1 to TRBJ1-5, with D possibly being TRBD1 (6 bases). Germline CDR1 reads MGHRA; CDR2 reads YSYEKL. The V end was cut by 2 bases, the J end by 0 bases, with 20 bases between. The CDR3 is 19 amino acids. DNA of the CDR3: TGCGCCAGCAGCCAACTCGACAGGAATCCGTTCTATAGCAATCAGCCCCAGCATTTT. Translation: CASSQLDRNPFYSNQPQHF.

This clone was observed a handful of times. V is TRBV9 and J is TRBJ2-7; D gene ambiguous. Per germline, CDR1 SGDLS and CDR2 YYNGEE. Trimming shortened V by 0 bases and J by 3 bases, and 7 bases separated the two germline ends. The CDR3 runs to 13 residues. The CDR3 DNA is TGTGCCAGCAGCGTAGATCCAGACTACGAGCAGTACTTC. It specifies CASSVDPDYEQYF. Filled out from reference TRBV9 and TRBJ2-7, the complete variable domain reads DSGVTQTPKHLITATGQRVTLRCSPRSGDLSVYWYQQSLDQGLQFLIQYYNGEERAKGNILERFSAQQFPDLHSELNLSSLELGDSALYFCASSVDPDYEQYFGPGTRLTVT.